The present TCR beta chain was sequenced within a study of T cells in Graves' hyperthyroidism and ophthalmopathy (dated by TCRdb to 2018 to 2020). Context from the whole study: Peripheral blood samples were taken at initial diagnosis, before any treatment was given. The 90 to 100 discovery patients were randomly divided into training and test sets at a 7:3 ratio. To identify distinguishing TCR V-J signatures, a discovery cohort of roughly 100 patients was used, comprising 40 to 45 with Graves' ophthalmopathy and 57 with stable Graves' hyperthyroidism. In about six Graves' hyperthyroidism patients, the study also compared T-cell repertoires from thyroid tissue with T-cell repertoires from blood. Prospective prediction of ophthalmopathy was tested in an independent validation cohort of fewer than 20 hyperthyroidism patients and 17 patients who later progressed to ophthalmopathy. The paper reports TCR Vbeta CDR3 sequencing of approximately 130 peripheral blood samples: under 45 ophthalmopathy, fewer than 80 hyperthyroidism and some 17 progressor patients. Following sampling, methimazole starting at 30 mg daily was given to hyperthyroidism patients, and high-dose intravenous methylprednisolone was given to ophthalmopathy patients.

TCR beta CDR3 regions were amplified from RNA transcripts. The first round of RT-PCR for the TCR CDR3 was performed with the HTBI primer set and the Qiagen OneStep RT-PCR kit. Libraries were constructed in a second round of multiplex PCR, after which size selection and purification were carried out. Sequencing of the libraries was done on an Illumina HiSeq2000 using paired-end 100 bp reads. In the original analysis: SOAPnuke was used to process the raw data, removing reads that contained adapters or uncalled bases, had a mean Phred below 15, or lacked an exact match to the constant primer or identifier. High-quality paired reads were merged with COPE v1.2.5, and unique nucleotide sequences were defined as clonotypes. Clonotypes were aligned to IMGT TRBV, TRBD and TRBJ reference segments using MiTCR v1.1. The analysis was restricted to V-J combinations with a frequency above 0.0001, which together covered roughly 99% of the repertoires. A TCS score was defined as the ratio between F50 (clonal expansion) and ExV (chaos), using BLOSUM62-based TCRdist between CDR3 peptides within each V-J. Welch's t-statistics and random forest reduced around 520 V-J features to roughly 13, which were used in a naive Bayes classifier (R e1071). The public reads were reprocessed in TCRdb via fastp at Q25 and MiXCR, keeping in-frame beta chains. A single entry per CDR3 protein holds the most common genes and DNA from its merged rows. For this entry, the V and J calls and clone size follow TCRdb and not the study's own pipeline. In this sample the table shows 500,000 or so distinct CDR3 sequences, approximately 17% of which occur a single time. The top ten clonotypes cover 17% of the sample.

The paper's findings and limits, for the study overall: Sample size was not statistically predetermined, and investigators were not blinded to group allocation. During validation, the model predicted progression to ophthalmopathy a median of approximately 6 months ahead of onset, with just under 71% sensitivity and 72% to 80% specificity. In cross-validation, a model built on a 13 V-J signature told ophthalmopathy apart from stable hyperthyroidism with under 90% sensitivity and roughly 81% specificity, and in testing the same model reached 80%/75%. Blood samples also contained most of the expanded thyroid clonotypes (frequency above 0.001), which suggests that blood repertoires may reflect thyroid immune responses.

Counted from cysteine to phenylalanine, this CDR3 has 16 amino acids. Only the CDR3 part of the read is kept: 48 bases, read in frame from the first base. V has 1 base trimmed and J has 8 bases trimmed; junction bases matching no gene number 14. CDR1 and CDR2, looked up from the germline V gene (reference sequence), are DFQATT and SNEGSKA. A remark on this clonotype: The antigen it recognizes is unknown. Base quality data are lacking; no much larger clone is found one base away.

Ophthalmopathy patients had moderately to severely active disease, Clinical Activity Score of at least 3, NOSPECS grade of at least 4, and duration under 3 months. The study excluded patients with uncontrolled infections, other autoimmune diseases, pregnancy or lactation. Clinical symptoms, serum thyroxine and TRAb, thyroid ultrasound, and orbital computed tomography formed the basis for the diagnoses. Ficoll-Paque density gradient centrifugation was used to isolate PBMCs from approximately 11 ml of fresh peripheral blood. Total RNA was extracted using Trizol reagent, and RNA quality was assessed on an Agilent 2100 Bioanalyzer.

The sequenced material came from blood. The chain joins TRBV20-1 to TRBJ2-1; 7 bases in the junction line up with TRBD2. This TCR derives from a young woman with Graves' ophthalmopathy. At the DNA level, the sequence is TGCAGTGCTAGAGGGGTGGGAAGCGGGATGAGGTATGAGCAGTTCTTC. This translates into CSARGVGSGMRYEQFF.